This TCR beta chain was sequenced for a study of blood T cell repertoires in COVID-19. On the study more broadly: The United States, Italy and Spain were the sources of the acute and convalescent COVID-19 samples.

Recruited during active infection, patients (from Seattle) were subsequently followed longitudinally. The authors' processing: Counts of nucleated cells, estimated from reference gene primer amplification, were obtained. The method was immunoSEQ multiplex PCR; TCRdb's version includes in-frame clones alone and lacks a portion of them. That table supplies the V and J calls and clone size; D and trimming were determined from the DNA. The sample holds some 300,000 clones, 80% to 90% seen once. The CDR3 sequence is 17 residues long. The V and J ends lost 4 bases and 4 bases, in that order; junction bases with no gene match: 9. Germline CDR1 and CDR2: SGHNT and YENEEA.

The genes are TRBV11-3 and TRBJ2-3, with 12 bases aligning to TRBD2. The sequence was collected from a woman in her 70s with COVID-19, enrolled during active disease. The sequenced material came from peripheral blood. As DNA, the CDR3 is TGTGCCAGCAGCTCCCGTAGGACTAGCGGGGAAGCAGATACGCAGTATTTT. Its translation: CASSSRRTSGEADTQYF.